The T cell receptor (beta chain) described here comes from a study of T cell responses to AZD1222 COVID-19 vaccine. Sequenced by immunoSEQ multiplex PCR; TCRdb stores in-frame clones only, minus some. Among 120,000 or so clones listed, about 90% were seen once. The CDR3 covers 14 residues. The V segment lost 6 bases and the J segment 0 bases; nucleotides outside the gene matches: 4. CDR1 and CDR2 from the germline V gene are MNHEY and SVGAGI. This clonotype was obtained from an adult in good health. Sequenced material: peripheral blood, taken on day 0 of AZD1222 vaccination. The V call is TRBV6-5, the J call TRBJ2-7, with TRBD1 identical over 8 bases. CDR3 loop: CASSWTGNSYEQYF. The CDR3 DNA is TGTGCCAGCAGCTGGACAGGGAACTCCTACGAGCAGTACTTC.